The T cell receptor beta chain described here comes from a study of blood T cells in healthy people across ages. General study points: There were more naive CD4+ cells and higher diversity in long-lived donors than in aged donors.

Germline V gene data show CDR1 as MNHEY and CDR2 as SVGAGI. This CDR3 has 18 residues. V was clipped by 4 bases and J by 0 bases, with 19 bases between them. Using a J-beta primer mix together with a sample-barcoded 5' primer, a second PCR was run for about 6 to 11 cycles. Carrying 12 random nucleotides, a template-switch adaptor labeled each individual cDNA molecule. TCRdb called the 5' RACE reads again in MiXCR, with one record for every CDR3 protein. The table has about 1,600,000 distinct CDR3 sequences, approximately 40% seen once. Worth noting for this clonotype: As yet, its antigen is unknown.

Material: blood. This chain uses TRBV6-5 with TRBJ1-5; D call uncertain. This TCR was recovered from a young woman in good health. The DNA for the CDR3 is TGTGCCAGCAGTTTCGTACTCAGGACGGGGAATAGCAATCAGCCCCAGCATTTT. Protein product: CASSFVLRTGNSNQPQHF.